The T cell receptor beta chain under discussion was sequenced for a study of blood T cells in healthy people across ages. About the study: About one barcoded TCR beta cDNA was captured per two T cells.

The CDR3 has 15 amino acids. Germline lookup yields CDR1 LNHNV and CDR2 YYDKDF (reference sequence). Trimming took 3 bases from V and 4 from J; bases not matched to a gene: 0. The use of a sample-barcoded 5' primer and a J-beta primer mix characterized a second PCR of about 7 to 12 cycles. TCRdb reanalysed the 5' RACE reads using MiXCR and keeps one entry per CDR3 protein. Of more than 500,000 distinct CDR3 sequences detected, over 25% appear once; the ten largest clones hold approximately 3.6%. Only a few counts were recorded for this clonotype. These data were also reused for a study on T cells of mothers and their children. That work states: According to the study, all extracted RNA entered cDNA synthesis at approximately 1.5 ug per 15 ul.

Source material: blood. The J gene is TRBJ2-2, the V gene TRBV15; 12 bases are a match to TRBD2. This sequence was found in a boy under 10 years old in good health. CDR3 DNA sequence: TGTGCCACCAGCAGGACTAGCGGGGGCACCGGGGAGCTGTTTTTT. Residues: CATSRTSGGTGELFF.